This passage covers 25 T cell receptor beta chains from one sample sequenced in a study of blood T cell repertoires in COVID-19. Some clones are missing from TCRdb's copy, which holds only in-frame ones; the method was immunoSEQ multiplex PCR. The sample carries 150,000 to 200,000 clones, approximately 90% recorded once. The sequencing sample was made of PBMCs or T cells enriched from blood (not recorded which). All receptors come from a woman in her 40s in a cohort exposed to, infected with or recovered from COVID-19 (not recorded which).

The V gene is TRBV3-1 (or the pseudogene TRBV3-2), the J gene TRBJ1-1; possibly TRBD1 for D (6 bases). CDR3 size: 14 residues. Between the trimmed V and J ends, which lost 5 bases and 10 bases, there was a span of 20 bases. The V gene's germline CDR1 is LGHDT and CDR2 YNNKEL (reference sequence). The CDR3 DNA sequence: TGTGCCAGCAGCTACTCGGACAGTCGAAGGGGAGCTTTCTTT. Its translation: CASSYSDSRRGAFF.

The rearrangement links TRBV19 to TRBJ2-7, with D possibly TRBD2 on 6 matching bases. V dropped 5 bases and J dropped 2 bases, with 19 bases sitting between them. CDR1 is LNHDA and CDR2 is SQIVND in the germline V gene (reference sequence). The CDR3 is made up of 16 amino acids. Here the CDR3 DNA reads TGTGCCAGTAGTGTCCCCCCCCGCGCGGGGCCCTACGAGCAGTACTTC. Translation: CASSVPPRAGPYEQYF.

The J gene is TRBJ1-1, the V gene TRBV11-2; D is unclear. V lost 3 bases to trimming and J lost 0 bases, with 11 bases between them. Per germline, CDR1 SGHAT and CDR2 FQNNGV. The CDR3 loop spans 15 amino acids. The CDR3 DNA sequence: TGTGCCAGCAGCTTGATTCCGTACATGAACACTGAAGCTTTCTTT. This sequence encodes CASSLIPYMNTEAFF.

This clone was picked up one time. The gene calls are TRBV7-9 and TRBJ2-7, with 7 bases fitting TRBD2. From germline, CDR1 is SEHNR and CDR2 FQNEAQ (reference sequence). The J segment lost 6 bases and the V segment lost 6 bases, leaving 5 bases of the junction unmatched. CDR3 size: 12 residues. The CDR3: CASRPERGEQYF. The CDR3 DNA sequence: TGTGCCAGCAGGCCCGAGCGGGGCGAGCAGTACTTC.

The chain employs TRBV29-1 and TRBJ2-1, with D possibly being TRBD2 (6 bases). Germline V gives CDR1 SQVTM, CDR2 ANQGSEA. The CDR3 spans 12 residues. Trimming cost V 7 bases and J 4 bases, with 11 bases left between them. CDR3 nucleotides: TGCAGCGCTGGGGGAGGATACAATGAGCAGTTCTTC. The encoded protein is CSAGGGYNEQFF.

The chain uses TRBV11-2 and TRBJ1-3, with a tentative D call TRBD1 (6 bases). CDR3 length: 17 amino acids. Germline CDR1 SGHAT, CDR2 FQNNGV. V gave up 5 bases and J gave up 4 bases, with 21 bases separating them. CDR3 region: CASSATTPGGPGNTIYF. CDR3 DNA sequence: TGTGCCAGCAGCGCGACAACCCCCGGGGGGCCGGGAAACACCATATATTTT.

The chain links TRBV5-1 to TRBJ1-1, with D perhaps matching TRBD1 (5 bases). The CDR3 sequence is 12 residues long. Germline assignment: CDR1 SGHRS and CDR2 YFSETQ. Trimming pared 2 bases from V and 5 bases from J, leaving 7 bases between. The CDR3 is CASSFRGTEAFF. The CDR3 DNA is TGCGCCAGCAGCTTTCGGGGGACTGAAGCTTTCTTT. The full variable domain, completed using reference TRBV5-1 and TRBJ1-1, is KAGVTQTPRYLIKTRGQQVTLSCSPISGHRSVSWYQQTPGQGLQFLFEYFSETQRNKGNFPGRFSGRQFSNSRSEMNVSTLELGDSALYLCASSFRGTEAFFGQGTRLTVV.

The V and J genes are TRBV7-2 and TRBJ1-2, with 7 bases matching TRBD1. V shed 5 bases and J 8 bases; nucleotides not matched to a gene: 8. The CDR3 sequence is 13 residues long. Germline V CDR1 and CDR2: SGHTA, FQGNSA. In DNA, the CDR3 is TGTGCCAGCAGCATCCACAGGGGAGAAGGCTACACCTTC. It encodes CASSIHRGEGYTF.

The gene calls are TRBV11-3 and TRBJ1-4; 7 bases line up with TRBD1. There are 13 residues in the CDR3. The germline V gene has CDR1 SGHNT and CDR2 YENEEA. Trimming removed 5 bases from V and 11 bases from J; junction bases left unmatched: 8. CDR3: CASSTEQGQKLFF. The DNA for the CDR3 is TGTGCCAGCAGCACCGAACAGGGGCAGAAACTGTTTTTT.

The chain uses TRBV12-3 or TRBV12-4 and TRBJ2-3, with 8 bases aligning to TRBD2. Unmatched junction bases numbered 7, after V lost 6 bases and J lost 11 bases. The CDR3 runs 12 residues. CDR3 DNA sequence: TGTGCCAGCAGCAAAGCGGGGGCATTGCAGTATTTT. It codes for CASSKAGALQYF.

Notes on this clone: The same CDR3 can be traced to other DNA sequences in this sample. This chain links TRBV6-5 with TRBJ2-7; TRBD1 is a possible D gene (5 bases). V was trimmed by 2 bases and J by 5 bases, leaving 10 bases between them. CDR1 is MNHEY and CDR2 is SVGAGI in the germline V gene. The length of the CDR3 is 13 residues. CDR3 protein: CASSYGARDEQYF. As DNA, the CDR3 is TGTGCCAGCAGTTACGGGGCACGGGACGAGCAGTACTTC.

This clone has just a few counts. This CDR3 reads CASSLLPGSYEQYF. In nucleotides, the CDR3 is TGTGCCAGCAGTTTATTGCCCGGCTCCTACGAGCAGTACTTC. This chain connects TRBV28 to TRBJ2-7; D gene unclear. Trimming took off 1 base at V and 0 bases at J, with 7 bases between the two ends. The CDR3 consists of 14 residues. CDR1 is MDHEN, CDR2 SYDVKM, per germline.

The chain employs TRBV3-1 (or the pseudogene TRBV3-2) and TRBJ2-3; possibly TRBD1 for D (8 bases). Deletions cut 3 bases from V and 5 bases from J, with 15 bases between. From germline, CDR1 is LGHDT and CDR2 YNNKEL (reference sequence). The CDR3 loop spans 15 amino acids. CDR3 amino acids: CASSHNRGRVDTQYF. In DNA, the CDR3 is TGTGCCAGCAGCCACAACAGGGGGAGGGTAGATACGCAGTATTTT.

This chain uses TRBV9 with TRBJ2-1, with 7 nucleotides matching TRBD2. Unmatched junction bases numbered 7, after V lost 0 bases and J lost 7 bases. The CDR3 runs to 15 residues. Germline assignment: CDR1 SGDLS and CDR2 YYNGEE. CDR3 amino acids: CASSVVAGVRNEQFF. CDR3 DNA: TGTGCCAGCAGCGTAGTCGCGGGAGTGAGGAATGAGCAGTTCTTC.

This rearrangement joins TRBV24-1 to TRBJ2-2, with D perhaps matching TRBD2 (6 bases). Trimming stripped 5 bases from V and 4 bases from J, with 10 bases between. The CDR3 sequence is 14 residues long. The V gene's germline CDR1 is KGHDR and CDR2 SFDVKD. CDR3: CATSGGISTGELFF. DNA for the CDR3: TGTGCCACCAGTGGCGGGATCAGCACCGGGGAGCTGTTTTTT.

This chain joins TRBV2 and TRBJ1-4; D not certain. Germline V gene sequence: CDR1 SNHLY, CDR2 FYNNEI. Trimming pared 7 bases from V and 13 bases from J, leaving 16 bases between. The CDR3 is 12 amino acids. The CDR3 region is CASMGTREGLFF. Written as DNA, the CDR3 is TGTGCCAGCATGGGCACTAGGGAAGGACTGTTTTTT. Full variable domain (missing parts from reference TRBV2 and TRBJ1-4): EPEVTQTPSHQVTQMGQEVILRCVPISNHLYFYWYRQILGQKVEFLVSFYNNEISEKSEIFDDQFSVERPDGSNFTLKIRSTKLEDSAMYFCASMGTREGLFFGSGTQLSVL.

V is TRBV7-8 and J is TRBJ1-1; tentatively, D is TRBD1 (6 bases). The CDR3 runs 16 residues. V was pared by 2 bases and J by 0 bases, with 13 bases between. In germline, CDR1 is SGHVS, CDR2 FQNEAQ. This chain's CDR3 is CASSLSRGLLNTEAFF. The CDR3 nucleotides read TGTGCCAGCAGCTTATCCAGGGGATTATTGAACACTGAAGCTTTCTTT.

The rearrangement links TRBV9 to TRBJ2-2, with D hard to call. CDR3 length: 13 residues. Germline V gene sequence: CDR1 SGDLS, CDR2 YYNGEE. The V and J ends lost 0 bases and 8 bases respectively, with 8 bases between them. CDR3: CASSVEMRGELFF. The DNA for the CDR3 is TGTGCCAGCAGCGTAGAAATGAGAGGGGAGCTGTTTTTT.

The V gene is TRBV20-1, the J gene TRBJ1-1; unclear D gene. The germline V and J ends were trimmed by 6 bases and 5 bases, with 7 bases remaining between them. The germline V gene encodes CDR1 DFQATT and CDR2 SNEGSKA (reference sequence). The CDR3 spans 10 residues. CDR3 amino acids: CSAAGTEAFF. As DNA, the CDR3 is TGCAGTGCCGCGGGAACTGAAGCTTTCTTT.

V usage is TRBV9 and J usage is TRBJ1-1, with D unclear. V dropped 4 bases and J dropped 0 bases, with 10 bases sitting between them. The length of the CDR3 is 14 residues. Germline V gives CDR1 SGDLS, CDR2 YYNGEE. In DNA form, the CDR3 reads TGTGCCAGCAGCCCGAAGGAGATGAACACTGAAGCTTTCTTT. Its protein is CASSPKEMNTEAFF.

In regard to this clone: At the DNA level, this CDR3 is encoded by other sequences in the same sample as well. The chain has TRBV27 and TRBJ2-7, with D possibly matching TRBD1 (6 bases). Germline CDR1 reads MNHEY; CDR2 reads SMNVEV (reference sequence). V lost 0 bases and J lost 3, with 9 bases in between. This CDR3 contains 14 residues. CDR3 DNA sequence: TGTGCCAGCAGTTTATCGAGAGGGGGCTACGAGCAGTACTTC. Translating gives CASSLSRGGYEQYF.

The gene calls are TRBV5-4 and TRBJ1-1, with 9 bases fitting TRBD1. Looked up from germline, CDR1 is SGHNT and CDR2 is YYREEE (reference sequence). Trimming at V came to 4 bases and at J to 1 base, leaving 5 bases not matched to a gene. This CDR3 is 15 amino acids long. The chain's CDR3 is CASSPTGQGNTEAFF. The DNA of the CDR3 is TGTGCCAGCAGCCCCACGGGACAGGGGAACACTGAAGCTTTCTTT. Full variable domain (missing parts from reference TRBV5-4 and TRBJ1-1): ETGVTQSPTHLIKTRGQQVTLRCSSQSGHNTVSWYQQALGQGPQFIFQYYREEENGRGNFPPRFSGLQFPNYSSELNVNALELDDSALYLCASSPTGQGNTEAFFGQGTRLTVV.

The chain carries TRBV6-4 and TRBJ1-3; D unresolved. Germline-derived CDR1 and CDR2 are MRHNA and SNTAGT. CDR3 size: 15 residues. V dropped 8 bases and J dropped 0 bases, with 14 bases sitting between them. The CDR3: CASPLWRDSGNTIYF. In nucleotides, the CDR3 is TGTGCCAGCCCCCTCTGGAGGGACTCTGGAAACACCATATATTTT.

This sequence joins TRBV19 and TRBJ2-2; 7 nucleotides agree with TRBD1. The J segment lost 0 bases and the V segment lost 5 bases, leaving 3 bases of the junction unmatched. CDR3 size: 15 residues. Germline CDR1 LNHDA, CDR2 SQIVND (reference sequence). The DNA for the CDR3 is TGTGCCAGTAGTTTCGGGACAGCGAACACCGGGGAGCTGTTTTTT. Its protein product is CASSFGTANTGELFF. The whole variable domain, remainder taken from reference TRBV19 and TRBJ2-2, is DGGITQSPKYLFRKEGQNVTLSCEQNLNHDAMYWYRQDPGQGLRLIYYSQIVNDFQKGDIAEGYSVSREKKESFPLTVTSAQKNPTAFYLCASSFGTANTGELFFGEGSRLTVL.

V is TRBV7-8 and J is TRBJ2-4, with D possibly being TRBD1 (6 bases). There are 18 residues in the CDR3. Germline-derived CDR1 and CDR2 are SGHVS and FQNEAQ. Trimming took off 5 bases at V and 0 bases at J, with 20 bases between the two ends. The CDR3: CASSLIGGYRVAKNIQYF. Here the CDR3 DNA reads TGTGCCAGCAGCCTGATAGGGGGATACAGAGTAGCCAAAAACATTCAGTACTTC.